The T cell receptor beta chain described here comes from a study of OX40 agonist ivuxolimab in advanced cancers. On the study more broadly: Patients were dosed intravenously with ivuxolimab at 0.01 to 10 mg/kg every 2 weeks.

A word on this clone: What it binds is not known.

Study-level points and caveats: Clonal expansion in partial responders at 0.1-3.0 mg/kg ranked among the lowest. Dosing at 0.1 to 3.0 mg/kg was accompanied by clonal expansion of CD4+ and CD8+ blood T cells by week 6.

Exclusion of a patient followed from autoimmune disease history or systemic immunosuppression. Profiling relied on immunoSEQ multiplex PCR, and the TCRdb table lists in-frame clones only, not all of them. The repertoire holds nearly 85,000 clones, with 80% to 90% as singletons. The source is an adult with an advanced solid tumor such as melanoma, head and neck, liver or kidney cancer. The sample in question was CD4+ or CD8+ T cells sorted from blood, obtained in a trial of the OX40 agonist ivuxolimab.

CDR3 in amino acids: CASSDARGSTDTQYF. In nucleotides, the CDR3 is TGTGCCAGCAGCGATGCCCGGGGGAGCACAGATACGCAGTATTTT. The chain employs TRBV9 and TRBJ2-3, with a possible D match to TRBD2 (6 bases). CDR1 SGDLS and CDR2 YYNGEE come from the germline V gene. V lost 3 bases, J lost 0 bases, and 11 bases lay in between. The length of the CDR3 is 15 residues.